This TCR beta chain was captured in a study of Graves' ophthalmopathy and Graves' hyperthyroidism. The germline CDR1 and CDR2 sequences are SGHVS and FNYEAQ. There are 15 residues in the CDR3. Trimming removed 3 bases at V and 6 bases at J, with 17 bases between. The sequenced template was RNA, covering the TCR beta CDR3 region. The authors performed first-round RT-PCR with HTBI primers and then a second-round multiplex PCR. TCRdb reprocessed the multiplex PCR reads via MiXCR and lists one record per CDR3 protein. The data hold hundreds of thousands of distinct CDR3 sequences, with roughly two fifths observed a single time. This clonotype occurred once. Patients were diagnosed from clinical symptoms, serum thyroxine, TRAb, thyroid ultrasound and orbital computed tomography.

The V and J genes are TRBV7-6 and TRBJ1-1, with D tentatively TRBD1 (5 bases). The specimen sequenced was peripheral blood. The TCR comes from an adult man with Graves' ophthalmopathy. CDR3 in amino acids: CASSLERRGLPEAFF. CDR3 nucleotides: TGTGCCAGCAGCTTGGAGAGACGGGGGTTACCTGAAGCTTTCTTT.